This T cell receptor beta chain is drawn from a study of blood T cell repertoires in COVID-19. On the study more broadly: Acute and convalescent COVID-19 specimens originated in the United States, Italy and Spain. T cells, B-cell-depleted T cells, or PBMCs supplied cDNA or gDNA.

In germline, CDR1 is SGHTA, CDR2 FQGNSA. V lost 3 bases and J 1 base, leaving 12 bases between the germline ends. This CDR3 has 15 residues. In the source study's methods: Using reference gene primer amplification, nucleated cell counts were estimated. TCRdb keeps only in-frame clones here, not all; method: immunoSEQ multiplex PCR. The V and J calls and clone size were taken over from that table, and D and trimming were inferred from the DNA. In the table there are about 150,000 clones, approximately 91% of which are singletons. The chain combines TRBV7-2 with TRBJ1-1; possible D gene TRBD1, 6 bases. The clonotype was recovered from a woman in her sixties or seventies with acute or convalescent COVID-19. Sequenced sample: peripheral blood. The chain's CDR3 is CASSFRGPSNTEAFF. The CDR3 DNA reads TGTGCCAGCAGCTTCAGGGGCCCCTCGAACACTGAAGCTTTCTTT.